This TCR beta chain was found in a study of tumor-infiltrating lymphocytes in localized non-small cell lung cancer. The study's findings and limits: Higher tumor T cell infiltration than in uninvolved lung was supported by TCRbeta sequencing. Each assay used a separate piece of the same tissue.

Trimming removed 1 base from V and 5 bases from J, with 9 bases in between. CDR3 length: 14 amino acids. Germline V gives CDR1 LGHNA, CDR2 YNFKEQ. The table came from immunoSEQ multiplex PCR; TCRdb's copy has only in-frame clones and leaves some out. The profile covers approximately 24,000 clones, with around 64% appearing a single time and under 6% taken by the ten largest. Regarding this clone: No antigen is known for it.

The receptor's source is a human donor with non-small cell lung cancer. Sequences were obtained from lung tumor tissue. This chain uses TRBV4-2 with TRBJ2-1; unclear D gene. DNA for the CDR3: TGTGCCAGCAGCCAAGTTAGCAGAGACAATGAGCAGTTCTTC. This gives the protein CASSQVSRDNEQFF.